This record concerns one T cell receptor beta chain sequence. The sample is drawn from a study of blood T cell repertoires in COVID-19. Study overall: The study drew acute and convalescent COVID-19 samples from the United States, Italy and Spain. The analysed material was cDNA or gDNA that came from T cells, B-cell-depleted T cells, or PBMCs.

The germline V and J ends were trimmed by 0 bases and 8 bases, with 17 bases remaining between them. The germline gives CDR1 SGHRS, CDR2 YFSETQ. CDR3 length: 15 residues. In the study's own analysis: Estimates of nucleated cell counts were drawn from the amplification of reference gene primers. Libraries were prepared by immunoSEQ multiplex PCR; TCRdb keeps only in-frame clonotypes and omits some of them. V and J calls and clone size are copied from that table; D and trimming were computed from the DNA. The data show about 64,000 clones, with 86% seen just once and more than 0.95% held by the top ten.

The source material was peripheral blood. The rearrangement joins TRBV5-1 to TRBJ1-2, with unresolved D. This sequence was found in a middle-aged man with acute or convalescent COVID-19. CDR3 nucleotides: TGCGCCAGCAGCTTGGGCGGCCTCGACTCCCACGGCTACACCTTC. It is translated as CASSLGGLDSHGYTF.